The next 8 T cell receptor beta chains were all read from a single sample in a study of cytomegalovirus exposure and HLA in healthy donors. PCR amplification relied on 60 Vbeta primers (plus 13 Jbeta primers). Measured with immunoSEQ multiplex PCR; TCRdb has only the in-frame clones, and not every one. This sample has under 200,000 clones; around 82% occur once, and the top ten carry 2% to 2.5%. Sample: PBMCs. Source of these receptors: a man in his sixties in good health and CMV-seronegative.

In this sample, this clone turned up a few times. The chain uses TRBV10-3 and TRBJ2-7, with TRBD1 identical over 7 bases. The CDR3 has 17 residues. Germline V gene lookup returns CDR1 ENHRY and CDR2 SYGVKD. The J segment lost 3 bases and the V segment lost 10 bases, leaving 21 bases of the junction unmatched. The CDR3 sequence is CATRRVARDSVNYEQYF. The DNA of the CDR3 is TGTGCCACCAGGCGCGTGGCCCGGGACAGCGTAAACTACGAGCAGTACTTC.

This rearrangement joins TRBV28 to TRBJ1-2, with TRBD1 identical over 7 bases. The CDR3 totals 14 residues. The V gene end was trimmed by 5 bases and the J gene end by 4 bases; junction bases not matched to a gene: 7. CDR1 MDHEN and CDR2 SYDVKM come from the germline V gene. The CDR3 DNA reads TGTGCCAGCAGTCTACAGGGGCGGGGCTATGGCTACACCTTC. The encoded protein is CASSLQGRGYGYTF.

CDR3 sequence: CASTIWGGAEAFF. In DNA, the CDR3 is TGTGCCAGCACAATCTGGGGGGGCGCTGAAGCTTTCTTT. The chain couples TRBV2 to TRBJ1-1, with D possibly matching TRBD1 (6 bases). CDR1 and CDR2 (germline): SNHLY, FYNNEI. Trimming removed 7 bases from V and 6 bases from J, with 15 bases in between. This CDR3 region has 13 residues.

The rearrangement links TRBV29-1 to TRBJ2-7; a weak D match, TRBD1 (5 bases). Germline CDR1 reads SQVTM; CDR2 reads ANQGSEA. V was clipped by 3 bases and J by 5 bases, with 8 bases between them. The CDR3 consists of 11 residues. The CDR3, as DNA: TGCAGCGTTGACCAGGGCCACGAGCAGTACTTC. Translation: CSVDQGHEQYF.

The chain has TRBV6-5 and TRBJ2-5; D might be TRBD1 (5 bases). This CDR3 comprises 15 residues. Trimming removed 0 bases at V and 5 bases at J, with 13 bases between. CDR1 and CDR2 from the germline V gene are MNHEY and SVGAGI. The CDR3: CASSYSPGMGETQYF. The CDR3 DNA follows: TGTGCCAGCAGTTACTCGCCAGGGATGGGGGAGACCCAGTACTTC.

CDR3 protein: CASSVIFYTEAFF. DNA of the CDR3: TGTGCCAGCAGTGTAATTTTTTACACTGAAGCTTTCTTT. V is TRBV6-1 and J is TRBJ1-1; the D is unclear. The CDR3 spans 13 residues. Germline V gives CDR1 MNHNS, CDR2 SASEGT. Trimming stripped 4 bases from V and 3 bases from J, with 9 bases between.

The chain carries TRBV5-1 and TRBJ2-7; 10 positions agree with TRBD1. The length of the CDR3 is 14 residues. With 4 bases clipped from V and 5 bases from J, the junction kept 6 bases outside the gene matches. Germline V CDR1 and CDR2: SGHRS, YFSETQ. CDR3 sequence reads: CASSGGTGVDEQYF. In DNA form, the CDR3 reads TGCGCCAGCAGCGGCGGGACAGGGGTCGACGAGCAGTACTTC.

The chain combines TRBV5-1 with TRBJ1-5, with D possibly matching TRBD1 (5 bases). This CDR3 region has 15 residues. V lost 0 bases and J lost 5, with 12 bases in between. Per the germline V gene, CDR1 is SGHRS and CDR2 is YFSETQ. Here the CDR3 reads CASSLAGGRDQPQHF. The CDR3 nucleotides are TGCGCCAGCAGCTTGGCCGGGGGAAGAGATCAGCCCCAGCATTTT.